These 26 T cell receptor beta chains were sequenced from one sample in a study of blood T cell repertoires in COVID-19. Assay: immunoSEQ multiplex PCR; the TCRdb copy retains only in-frame clones and omits some. The sample includes a few hundred thousand clones, 80% to 90% seen only once; the top ten take about 4%. The sequencing sample was made of PBMCs or T cells enriched from blood (not recorded which). Every receptor here comes from a man under 40 who had recovered from COVID-19.

This chain uses TRBV6-5 with TRBJ2-2, with 7 bases identical to TRBD1. There are 15 residues in the CDR3. Germline values: CDR1 MNHEY, CDR2 SVGAGI. Losses at the gene ends were 5 bases for V and 4 bases for J; bases not matched to a gene: 7. The CDR3 reads CASSLDRVSTGELFF. The CDR3 DNA is TGTGCCAGCAGTCTAGACAGGGTCAGCACCGGGGAGCTGTTTTTT.

The chain carries TRBV21-1 and TRBJ1-3. TRBV21-1 is deemed a pseudogene. The CDR3 runs 18 residues. CDR3 sequence (DNA): TGTGCCAGCAGCAAAGTGCGGGTAGGTTCCCTTTGGTTCCACACCATATATTTT. Encoded protein: CASSKVRVGSLWFHTIYF.

This chain joins TRBV7-2 and TRBJ1-2, with TRBD1 as a possible D gene (5 bases). CDR3 length equals 14 residues. V lost 1 base and J 3 bases, leaving 9 bases between the germline ends. Germline CDR1 is SGHTA and CDR2 is FQGNSA. The CDR3 loop is CASSLDRGDYGYTF. CDR3 nucleotides: TGTGCCAGCAGCTTAGATCGGGGGGACTATGGCTACACCTTC.

The chain combines TRBV4-1 with TRBJ1-1; 10 nucleotides match TRBD1. V shed 3 bases, J shed 0 bases, and the junction held 7 bases outside the gene matches. Looked up from germline, CDR1 is MGHRA and CDR2 is YSYEKL. There are 17 residues in the CDR3. The CDR3 nucleotides are TGCGCCAGCAGCCATGCCGGGGGACAGGGGTTGAACACTGAAGCTTTCTTT. Encoded protein: CASSHAGGQGLNTEAFF.

The chain carries TRBV6-5 and TRBJ1-2; D remains unclear. The germline V gene has CDR1 MNHEY and CDR2 SVGAGI. This CDR3 region has 10 residues. Deletions cut 6 bases from V and 7 bases from J, with 6 bases between. In nucleotides, the CDR3 is TGTGCCAGCAGCACTTTTGGCTACACCTTC. Protein sequence: CASSTFGYTF.

V and J are TRBV19 and TRBJ1-1; the match to TRBD1 covers 10 bases. Germline V CDR1 and CDR2: LNHDA, SQIVND (reference sequence). With V trimmed by 5 bases and J by 2 bases, 5 bases remained unmatched. The CDR3 is made up of 15 amino acids. This CDR3 is CASSPGQGGNTEAFF. The CDR3 DNA follows: TGTGCCAGTAGTCCTGGACAGGGGGGAAACACTGAAGCTTTCTTT.

The chain recombines TRBV29-1 with TRBJ2-1, with TRBD2 matching 12 bases. The CDR3 covers 14 residues. CDR1 is SQVTM, CDR2 ANQGSEA, per germline. Trimming at V came to 5 bases and at J to 6 bases, leaving 5 bases not matched to a gene. The CDR3 DNA reads as TGCAGCGTTCTTAGGACTAGCGGGGCCAATGAGCAGTTCTTC. Its translation is CSVLRTSGANEQFF.

The chain uses TRBV19 and TRBJ1-2; 10 bases map to TRBD1. Germline V gives CDR1 LNHDA, CDR2 SQIVND (reference sequence). The V segment lost 7 bases and the J segment 6 bases; nucleotides outside the gene matches: 11. The CDR3 extends over 15 amino acids. The CDR3 spells CASIPDRGRLDGYTF. The CDR3 region has the DNA TGTGCCAGTATCCCCGACAGGGGGCGGCTCGATGGCTACACCTTC.

This clone has only one observation. The chain couples TRBV6-5 to TRBJ1-3, with TRBD1 identical over 10 bases. Trimming removed 10 bases from V and 2 bases from J; junction bases left unmatched: 8. This CDR3 comprises 15 residues. Germline loops: CDR1 MNHEY, CDR2 SVGAGI. This CDR3 reads CATRDRGTAGNTIYF. Here the CDR3 DNA reads TGTGCCACAAGGGACAGGGGAACCGCTGGAAACACCATATATTTT.

This clone has just a few counts. Written as DNA, the CDR3 is TGTGCCAGCAGCCCTACGGGCCTAGCTCTCTACGAGCAGTACTTC. Translated, it gives CASSPTGLALYEQYF. The V call is TRBV4-2, the J call TRBJ2-7; maybe TRBD2 (5 bases). V was shortened by 4 bases and J by 3 bases, with 16 bases between the two germline ends. This CDR3 has 15 amino acids. Germline assignment: CDR1 LGHNA and CDR2 YNFKEQ.

Only a few counts were recorded for this clone. The chain uses TRBV3-1 (or the pseudogene TRBV3-2) and TRBJ1-1, with 8 bases fitting TRBD1. The CDR3 runs 15 residues. With V trimmed by 2 bases and J by 5 bases, 7 bases remained unmatched. Germline CDR1 LGHDT, CDR2 YNNKEL (reference sequence). DNA for the CDR3: TGTGCCAGCAGCCAAACTCCCACAGGGGGGACTGAAGCTTTCTTT. Its protein is CASSQTPTGGTEAFF.

This clone was counted once. This rearrangement joins TRBV29-1 to TRBJ2-7; a weak D match, TRBD1 (5 bases). Per the germline V gene, CDR1 is SQVTM and CDR2 is ANQGSEA. The CDR3 totals 13 residues. V was trimmed by 4 bases and J by 0 bases, leaving 10 bases between them. The CDR3 nucleotides are TGCAGCGTTGCCAGGGCAGCCTCCTACGAGCAGTACTTC. Its translation: CSVARAASYEQYF.

This sequence joins TRBV5-1 and TRBJ2-1; 9 positions match TRBD2. The V gene's germline CDR1 is SGHRS and CDR2 YFSETQ. The CDR3 is made up of 16 amino acids. V lost 0 bases to trimming and J lost 5 bases; unmatched junction nucleotides: 6. The CDR3 protein is CASSLVASGIDNEQFF. DNA for the CDR3: TGCGCCAGCAGCTTGGTGGCTAGCGGGATCGACAATGAGCAGTTCTTC.

The J gene is TRBJ1-5, the V gene TRBV28; D might be TRBD1 (5 bases). The CDR3 length is 17 residues. Per germline, CDR1 MDHEN and CDR2 SYDVKM. V dropped 4 bases and J dropped 0 bases, with 16 bases sitting between them. The CDR3 region is CASSSLGLGDSNQPQHF. The CDR3 nucleotides are TGTGCCAGCAGTTCCCTGGGACTGGGCGATAGCAATCAGCCCCAGCATTTT.

The rearrangement uses TRBV12-3 or TRBV12-4 and TRBJ1-2, with TRBD1 matching 7 bases. With V trimmed by 6 bases and J by 3 bases, 4 bases remained unmatched. The CDR3 runs 13 residues. The CDR3 DNA is TGTGCCAGCAGGGGGGACAGCCACTATGGCTACACCTTC. The encoded protein is CASRGDSHYGYTF.

The chain links TRBV11-2 to TRBJ2-7; maybe TRBD1 (6 bases). The CDR3 has 15 amino acids. Germline CDR1 reads SGHAT; CDR2 reads FQNNGV. The V end lost 1 base, the J end lost 2 bases, and 12 bases lay between the germline ends. CDR3 bases: TGTGCCAGCAGCTTAGTTCAGGGGCCGACCTACGAGCAGTACTTC. The encoded protein is CASSLVQGPTYEQYF.

This chain joins TRBV10-1 and TRBJ2-1; D is perhaps TRBD2 (7 bases). In germline, CDR1 is WNHNN, CDR2 SYGVQD (reference sequence). The CDR3 runs to 15 residues. The V and J ends lost 3 bases and 3 bases respectively, with 12 bases between them. The CDR3, as DNA: TGCGCCAGCAGTGAATCGGGGGGCCTCTACAATGAGCAGTTCTTC. Protein product: CASSESGGLYNEQFF.

The chain links TRBV18 to TRBJ2-7, with 11 positions matching TRBD2. V dropped 3 bases and J dropped 0; count of bases not matched to a gene: 7. Germline CDR1 KGHSH, CDR2 LQKENI. The CDR3 extends over 17 amino acids. Here the CDR3 DNA reads TGTGCCAGCTCACCCCCGGGACTAGCGGATAGCTCCTACGAGCAGTACTTC. It encodes CASSPPGLADSSYEQYF.

The chain combines TRBV5-5 with TRBJ1-6; D might be TRBD1 (5 bases). Germline V gene data show CDR1 as SGHKS and CDR2 as YYEKEE (reference sequence). Trimming removed 6 bases at V and 2 bases at J, with 21 bases between. CDR3 size: 18 residues. This CDR3 reads CASTPKAGGRTYNSPLHF. The CDR3 DNA follows: TGTGCCAGCACCCCCAAGGCCGGGGGAAGAACCTATAATTCACCCCTCCACTTT.

The CDR3 reads CASEARTGPYEQYF. The DNA of the CDR3 is TGTGCCAGCGAGGCGAGGACAGGGCCCTACGAGCAGTACTTC. The rearrangement joins TRBV6-7 to TRBJ2-7, with 8 bases that match TRBD1. TRBV6-7 is an open reading frame, and its role is uncertain. V gave up 8 bases and J gave up 2 bases; unmatched junction bases: 8. CDR3 size: 14 residues.

The chain couples TRBV5-1 to TRBJ1-1; TRBD1 matches at 7 bases. Germline-derived CDR1 and CDR2 are SGHRS and YFSETQ. V lost 4 bases and J lost 2; bases outside the gene matches: 5. The CDR3 is 14 amino acids. The CDR3 sequence: CASSEYRGNTEAFF. CDR3 DNA: TGCGCCAGCAGCGAATACAGGGGCAACACTGAAGCTTTCTTT.

The chain carries TRBV6-5 and TRBJ2-2; D call uncertain. Germline lookup yields CDR1 MNHEY and CDR2 SVGAGI. Between the trimmed V and J ends, which lost 5 bases and 8 bases, there was a span of 9 bases. The CDR3 length is 12 residues. CDR3 amino acids: CASSPTRGELFF. In nucleotides, the CDR3 is TGTGCCAGCAGTCCGACAAGAGGGGAGCTGTTTTTT.

The chain joins TRBV27 to TRBJ2-2; D ambiguous. The ends were cut back, 7 bases at V and 7 bases at J, with 16 bases in the middle. Germline-derived CDR1 and CDR2 are MNHEY and SMNVEV (reference sequence). CDR3 length: 14 residues. Here the CDR3 reads CASTLLMSGGELFF. As DNA, the CDR3 is TGTGCCAGCACCTTACTGATGTCCGGCGGGGAGCTGTTTTTT.

The rearrangement joins TRBV5-1 to TRBJ1-6; no clear D. CDR3 length: 14 residues. Looked up from germline, CDR1 is SGHRS and CDR2 is YFSETQ. V was pared by 1 base and J by 10 bases, with 12 bases between. CDR3 residues: CASSLNSEVSPLHF. In DNA form, the CDR3 reads TGCGCCAGCAGCTTGAATTCTGAGGTCTCACCCCTCCACTTT.

V and J are TRBV18 and TRBJ2-7, with 8 bases matching TRBD1. CDR3 length equals 19 residues. Trimming cost V 5 bases and J 3 bases; bases outside gene matches: 21. Germline assignment: CDR1 KGHSH and CDR2 LQKENI. In nucleotides, the CDR3 is TGTGCCAGCTCAAACCGAGGGACAGGCAATCCATCAGGGGGCTACGAGCAGTACTTC. Encoded protein: CASSNRGTGNPSGGYEQYF.

As concerns this clone: A junction end diverges from the germline sequence, so it may reflect a read error. V usage is TRBV27 and J usage is TRBJ1-1; D unresolved. The CDR3 is 15 amino acids. Germline V gene data show CDR1 as MNHEY and CDR2 as SMNVEV (reference sequence). The CDR3 here is CASSLSTVTNTEAFF. CDR3 bases: TGTGCCAGCAGTCTATCAACAGTAACGAACACTGAAGCTTTCTTT.